In its sample, the clone carrying this T cell receptor (beta chain) was seen once. The target antigen is unknown. Then a second PCR, running about 7 to 11 cycles, was carried out with a sample-barcoded 5' primer and a J-beta primer mix. TCRdb independently ran MiXCR on the 5' RACE reads; one entry per CDR3 protein. The sample gives around 1.5 million distinct CDR3 sequences, about 35% of which show up once; over 9% is in the top ten. This sample was included in a study of blood T cells in healthy people across ages. Findings of the study overall: Both higher diversity and more naive CD4+ cells marked long-lived donors when set against aged donors.

Russia was home to the donors, healthy Caucasian individuals aged roughly 6 to 90. The source is a woman in her twenties or thirties in good health. The sample was blood.

The CDR3 DNA sequence: TGTGCCAGCAGTTACCCGGGGGGGCTTTACAATGAGCAGTACTTC. Its translation: CASSYPGGLYNEQYF. The chain carries TRBV6-2 or TRBV6-3 and TRBJ2-7, with 8 positions matching TRBD2. Per germline, CDR1 MNHEY and CDR2 SVGEGT. The CDR3 extends over 15 amino acids. V lost 2 bases and J lost 7; bases outside the gene matches: 10.